The 20 T cell receptor beta chains presented below share a single source sample, sequenced in a study of Tregs in tolerant kidney transplant recipients. Recipients received nonmyeloablative bone marrow transplants from related graft donors, with transient mixed chimerism. Data came from immunoSEQ multiplex PCR; TCRdb stores just in-frame clones and leaves some out. The data show 75,000 to 100,000 clones, more than 85% seen once. This material consisted of CD4+ T cells from blood (PBMCs), taken 12 months after the transplant. Receptor source: a human patient who received a combined kidney and bone marrow transplant. Among the T cells, some may be from the graft donor.

V usage is TRBV30 and J usage is TRBJ2-3; 13 bases match TRBD2. The trim removed 0 bases at V and 2 bases at J, leaving 2 bases unmatched. The germline CDR1 and CDR2 sequences are GTSNPN and SVGIG (reference sequence). There are 16 residues in the CDR3. The CDR3: CAWSVGLAGDTDTQYF. The DNA for the CDR3 is TGTGCCTGGAGTGTTGGACTAGCGGGAGACACAGATACGCAGTATTTT.

The chain carries TRBV13 and TRBJ2-2; 8 bases match TRBD1. The V and J ends lost 6 bases and 7 bases, in that order; junction bases with no gene match: 7. The length of the CDR3 is 14 residues. Germline V gives CDR1 PRHDT, CDR2 FYEKMQ (reference sequence). CDR3 in amino acids: CASRSQGVGGELFF. The CDR3, as DNA: TGTGCCAGCAGATCACAGGGGGTCGGCGGGGAGCTGTTTTTT.

The rearrangement links TRBV28 to TRBJ1-5; 8 bases align to TRBD1. The CDR3 runs to 15 residues. Germline trimming cut 10 bases from V and 2 bases from J; bases unmatched to any gene: 10. The germline V gene has CDR1 MDHEN and CDR2 SYDVKM. CDR3 loop: CATFNRGSGNQPQHF. In nucleotides, the CDR3 is TGTGCCACCTTTAACAGGGGGTCGGGCAATCAGCCCCAGCATTTT.

V is TRBV7-3 and J is TRBJ2-1, with TRBD2 matching 16 bases. After removal of 5 bases from V and 5 bases from J, the junction contained 6 bases not matched to a gene. CDR1 and CDR2 from the germline V gene are SGHTA and FQGTGA. This CDR3 is built from 17 residues. CDR3 nucleotides: TGTGCCAGCAGCGCCCCCGGGACTAGCGGGGGGGACAATGAGCAGTTCTTC. It codes for CASSAPGTSGGDNEQFF.

This clone was counted a few times. The chain couples TRBV4-3 to TRBJ2-2; D ambiguous. CDR1 and CDR2 (germline): LGHNA, YSLEER. The CDR3 length is 13 residues. V was cut by 0 bases and J by 6 bases, with 5 bases left in between. The CDR3 nucleotides read TGCGCCAGCAGCCAAGATTATCCCGGGGAGCTGTTTTTT. Its protein product is CASSQDYPGELFF.

Here the CDR3 reads CASSLLQGRDTQYF. DNA for the CDR3: TGCGCCAGCAGCTTGTTGCAGGGGAGAGATACGCAGTATTTT. The genes are TRBV5-1 and TRBJ2-3; a weak D match, TRBD1 (6 bases). V was trimmed by 1 base and J by 5 bases, leaving 11 bases between them. Germline CDR1 SGHRS, CDR2 YFSETQ. The CDR3 covers 14 residues.

CDR3 coding DNA: TGTGCCAGTAGTAACACAGGTTCCGGCTACACCTTC. Translation: CASSNTGSGYTF. The rearrangement links TRBV19 to TRBJ1-2; the D gene is possibly TRBD1 (5 bases). The germline V and J ends were trimmed by 4 bases and 8 bases, with 11 bases remaining between them. CDR3 length: 12 residues. CDR1 LNHDA and CDR2 SQIVND come from the germline V gene (reference sequence). Using reference TRBV19 and TRBJ1-2 for the parts outside the CDR3, the full variable domain is DGGITQSPKYLFRKEGQNVTLSCEQNLNHDAMYWYRQDPGQGLRLIYYSQIVNDFQKGDIAEGYSVSREKKESFPLTVTSAQKNPTAFYLCASSNTGSGYTFGSGTRLTVV.

The chain couples TRBV7-3 to TRBJ2-3; 10 nucleotides align to TRBD2. The CDR3 consists of 13 residues. Looked up from germline, CDR1 is SGHTA and CDR2 is FQGTGA. Unmatched junction bases numbered 7, after V lost 2 bases and J lost 14 bases. CDR3 nucleotides: TGTGCCAGCAGCTTACCCCAGCGGGAGGGGCGGTATTTT. This codes for CASSLPQREGRYF.

CDR3 sequence reads: CAIGREGTQPQHF. In DNA, the CDR3 is TGTGCCATCGGGAGGGAAGGGACTCAGCCCCAGCATTTT. The chain carries TRBV10-3 and TRBJ1-5; D may be TRBD1 (5 bases). This CDR3 region has 13 residues. Trimming took off 8 bases at V and 6 bases at J, with 14 bases between the two ends. Germline loops: CDR1 ENHRY, CDR2 SYGVKD.

The V and J genes are TRBV14 and TRBJ1-5, with D unresolved. Germline values: CDR1 SGHDN, CDR2 FVKESK. This CDR3 contains 16 residues. The V and J ends lost 1 base and 2 bases respectively, with 12 bases between them. CDR3 in amino acids: CASSQVPQFCNQPQHF. CDR3 in DNA: TGTGCCAGCAGCCAAGTTCCACAGTTCTGCAATCAGCCCCAGCATTTT.

This clone was observed a single time. The chain uses TRBV9 and TRBJ2-3; 11 bases are shared with TRBD2. The CDR3 sequence is 18 residues long. Germline values: CDR1 SGDLS, CDR2 YYNGEE. V shed 0 bases, J shed 3 bases, and the junction held 9 bases outside the gene matches. This CDR3 is CASSVARGLADQTDTQYF. The DNA for the CDR3 is TGTGCCAGCAGCGTAGCTCGGGGACTAGCGGATCAAACAGATACGCAGTATTTT.

CDR3 amino acids: CAWSSLVETQYF. CDR3 sequence (DNA): TGTGCCTGGAGCAGTCTAGTCGAGACCCAGTACTTC. This chain connects TRBV30 to TRBJ2-5; D is uncertain. V was pared by 3 bases and J by 5 bases, with 10 bases between. CDR3 length: 12 residues. Germline V gives CDR1 GTSNPN, CDR2 SVGIG (reference sequence). The variable domain in full, with the rest retrieved from reference TRBV30 and TRBJ2-5, is SQTIHQWPATLVQPVGSPLSLECTVEGTSNPNLYWYRQAAGRGLQLLFYSVGIGQISSEVPQNLSASRPQDRQFILSSKKLLLSDSGFYLCAWSSLVETQYFGPGTRLLVL.

The chain uses TRBV11-2 and TRBJ2-7, with 7 bases lining up with TRBD2. Germline values: CDR1 SGHAT, CDR2 FQNNGV. Trimming cost V 5 bases and J 0 bases; bases outside gene matches: 13. CDR3 size: 17 residues. The CDR3 nucleotides are TGTGCCAGCAGCCCGCTGCGACTGGGGGGGGGCTCCTACGAGCAGTACTTC. Its translation: CASSPLRLGGGSYEQYF.

The V and J genes are TRBV15 and TRBJ1-3, with D tentatively TRBD1 (6 bases). CDR1 is LNHNV, CDR2 YYDKDF, per germline (reference sequence). The V end was cut by 3 bases, the J end by 3 bases, with 12 bases between. CDR3 length equals 15 residues. DNA for the CDR3: TGTGCCACCAGCAGCTTTGGGGGCCGTGGAAACACCATATATTTT. This gives the protein CATSSFGGRGNTIYF. Based on the CDR3 plus reference TRBV15 and TRBJ1-3, the full variable domain is DAMVIQNPRYQVTQFGKPVTLSCSQTLNHNVMYWYQQKSSQAPKLLFHYYDKDFNNEADTPDNFQSRRPNTSFCFLDIRSPGLGDTAMYLCATSSFGGRGNTIYFGEGSWLTVV.

DNA for the CDR3: TGTGCCAGCAGCGTTAGCGTCCCCCAAGAGACCCAGTACTTC. As protein: CASSVSVPQETQYF. The chain employs TRBV11-2 and TRBJ2-5; a weak D match, TRBD2 (5 bases). In germline, CDR1 is SGHAT, CDR2 FQNNGV. V was shortened by 5 bases and J by 1 base, with 11 bases between the two germline ends. This CDR3 comprises 14 residues.

The V and J genes are TRBV4-3 and TRBJ2-1; TRBD2 matches 9 bases. The trim removed 1 base at V and 9 bases at J, leaving 10 bases unmatched. The CDR3 totals 16 residues. Germline V gives CDR1 LGHNA, CDR2 YSLEER. This chain's CDR3 is CASSQVLIAGAIEQFF. CDR3 sequence (DNA): TGCGCCAGCAGCCAAGTTTTAATAGCGGGAGCCATTGAGCAGTTCTTC.

The chain is built from TRBV28 and TRBJ1-1; D perhaps matches TRBD1 (5 bases). V was clipped by 6 bases and J by 1 base, with 12 bases between them. Per germline, CDR1 MDHEN and CDR2 SYDVKM. This CDR3 is 14 amino acids long. The CDR3 DNA follows: TGTGCCAGCAGCTCCGGGGGACCGAACACTGAAGCTTTCTTT. It encodes CASSSGGPNTEAFF.

Turning to this clone: The same CDR3 is also encoded by other DNA sequences in this sample. The gene calls are TRBV4-2 and TRBJ2-1; a weak D match, TRBD2 (6 bases). The ends were cut back, 0 bases at V and 1 base at J, with 13 bases in the middle. Germline V gene data show CDR1 as LGHNA and CDR2 as YNFKEQ. The CDR3 covers 17 residues. The CDR3 loop reads CASSQDVGAGSYNEQFF. The CDR3, as DNA: TGTGCCAGCAGCCAAGATGTTGGGGCGGGGTCCTACAATGAGCAGTTCTTC.

The V gene is TRBV6-1, the J gene TRBJ2-7; D is possibly TRBD1 (5 bases). The CDR3 has 15 amino acids. The V end lost 2 bases, the J end lost 3 bases, and 14 bases lay between the germline ends. Germline values: CDR1 MNHNS, CDR2 SASEGT. The CDR3 DNA follows: TGTGCCAGCAGTGAATCTGACAGACCAGTCTACGAGCAGTACTTC. This sequence encodes CASSESDRPVYEQYF.

The chain carries TRBV29-1 and TRBJ2-3; possible D gene TRBD1, 6 bases. The CDR3 covers 15 residues. Deletions cut 5 bases from V and 1 base from J, with 16 bases between. Germline CDR1 reads SQVTM; CDR2 reads ANQGSEA. The CDR3 coding sequence is TGCAGCGTTCCTACCGGGCCAGGGGGCACAGATACGCAGTATTTT. It translates to CSVPTGPGGTDTQYF.